These 19 T cell receptor beta chains share one sample of origin, sequenced in a study of identical twins. From the 5' RACE reads, TCRdb called clonotypes with MiXCR, one entry per CDR3 protein. The sample contains about 340,000 distinct CDR3 sequences, roughly an eighth of which appear only once. These data also formed part of another study, on yellow fever vaccine responses in identical twins.

Sequencing used CD8+ T cells sorted from blood. The receptors were sampled from a woman younger than 30 in good health.

The chain recombines TRBV4-1 with TRBJ1-5; a weak D match, TRBD1 (6 bases). This CDR3 region has 17 residues. Trimming left V 0 bases short and J 0 bases short, with 12 bases between. Germline lookup yields CDR1 MGHRA and CDR2 YSYEKL. CDR3 sequence: CASSQDGGGYSNQPQHF. In nucleotides, the CDR3 is TGCGCCAGCAGCCAAGACGGAGGGGGATATAGCAATCAGCCCCAGCATTTT.

The genes are TRBV7-7 and TRBJ2-1, with 10 bases aligning to TRBD1. The J segment lost 2 bases and the V segment lost 2 bases, leaving 3 bases of the junction unmatched. This CDR3 contains 16 residues. Germline-derived CDR1 and CDR2 are SSHAT and FNYEAQ (reference sequence). DNA for the CDR3: TGTGCCAGCAGCTTATGGGGACAGGGGACCTACAATGAGCAGTTCTTC. This codes for CASSLWGQGTYNEQFF.

This clonotype has ten or more counts. The chain links TRBV29-1 to TRBJ2-1; TRBD2 might be the D (6 bases). CDR3 length equals 15 residues. Trimming stripped 6 bases from V and 1 base from J, with 16 bases between. The V gene's germline CDR1 is SQVTM and CDR2 ANQGSEA. The CDR3 DNA reads TGCAGCGTCGTGGGACTCCCCTCTTCCTACAATGAGCAGTTCTTC. Encoded protein: CSVVGLPSSYNEQFF.

This clonotype was seen ten or more times. The rearrangement joins TRBV13 to TRBJ2-1, with 14 positions matching TRBD2. Germline V gene sequence: CDR1 PRHDT, CDR2 FYEKMQ (reference sequence). V was clipped by 5 bases and J by 6 bases; unmatched bases: 12. This CDR3 region has 18 residues. The DNA of the CDR3 is TGTGCCAGCAGCCGTGGACTAGCGGGGGGTCTGGAGTCCAATGAGCAGTTCTTC. This translates into CASSRGLAGGLESNEQFF.

The chain carries TRBV20-1 and TRBJ2-7; the D gene could be TRBD1 or TRBD2 (5 bases each). The CDR3 is 14 amino acids. V lost 4 bases and J lost 3, with 16 bases in between. The germline V gene has CDR1 DFQATT and CDR2 SNEGSKA (reference sequence). The CDR3 spells CSAKRARDHYEQYF. CDR3 coding DNA: TGCAGTGCTAAACGAGCCCGGGACCACTACGAGCAGTACTTC.

There are a few counts of this clonotype. This chain uses TRBV9 with TRBJ2-1; 9 positions match TRBD2. The CDR3 contains 14 residues. The germline V gene has CDR1 SGDLS and CDR2 YYNGEE. The V segment lost 4 bases and the J segment 8 bases; nucleotides outside the gene matches: 7. The CDR3 spells CASSFSGRGDEQFF. CDR3 in DNA: TGTGCCAGCAGCTTTAGCGGGAGAGGGGATGAGCAGTTCTTC. The variable domain in full, with the rest retrieved from reference TRBV9 and TRBJ2-1, is DSGVTQTPKHLITATGQRVTLRCSPRSGDLSVYWYQQSLDQGLQFLIQYYNGEERAKGNILERFSAQQFPDLHSELNLSSLELGDSALYFCASSFSGRGDEQFFGPGTRLTVL.

The J gene is TRBJ2-7, the V gene TRBV29-1; TRBD2 agrees at 9 bases. CDR1 and CDR2 (germline): SQVTM, ANQGSEA. This CDR3 is built from 13 residues. V lost 6 bases to trimming and J lost 4 bases; unmatched junction nucleotides: 7. CDR3 loop: CSVKGLAGYEQYF. CDR3 sequence (DNA): TGCAGCGTGAAGGGACTAGCAGGTTACGAGCAGTACTTC.

The V call is TRBV20-1, the J call TRBJ1-1, with 7 positions matching TRBD1. Unmatched junction bases numbered 8, after V lost 0 bases and J lost 4 bases. The CDR3 covers 15 residues. Germline CDR1 and CDR2: DFQATT and SNEGSKA (reference sequence). The CDR3, as DNA: TGCAGTGCTAGAGATCCGGGCAGGGACAGCACTGAAGCTTTCTTT. It encodes CSARDPGRDSTEAFF.

The V call is TRBV2, the J call TRBJ2-5; D not certain. V was pared by 0 bases and J by 5 bases, with 13 bases between. Germline CDR1 SNHLY, CDR2 FYNNEI. CDR3 size: 15 residues. CDR3 protein: CASSEAGRGGETQYF. For the CDR3, the DNA is TGTGCCAGCAGTGAAGCGGGCCGTGGTGGTGAGACCCAGTACTTC.

This clonotype was found a few times. The chain joins TRBV4-1 to TRBJ2-2; 7 positions agree with TRBD2. The CDR3 runs 16 residues. The germline gives CDR1 MGHRA, CDR2 YSYEKL. The trim removed 5 bases at V and 4 bases at J, leaving 10 bases unmatched. The CDR3 reads CASSFRRGEGTGELFF. The CDR3 coding sequence is TGCGCCAGCAGCTTCCGACGGGGGGAGGGCACCGGGGAGCTGTTTTTT.

This clonotype showed up many times. The rearrangement joins TRBV12-3 or TRBV12-4 to TRBJ2-1; 7 bases are shared with TRBD1. V gave up 6 bases and J gave up 15 bases; unmatched junction bases: 8. This CDR3 is built from 11 residues. In DNA form, the CDR3 reads TGTGCCAGCAGCGAGGACAGGTACCGGTTCTTC. This translates into CASSEDRYRFF.

The chain is built from TRBV9 and TRBJ2-1, with 7 bases aligning to TRBD2. This CDR3 contains 15 residues. Looked up from germline, CDR1 is SGDLS and CDR2 is YYNGEE. The V gene end was trimmed by 4 bases and the J gene end by 1 base; junction bases not matched to a gene: 5. The chain's CDR3 is CASSRSSGSYNEQFF. Here the CDR3 DNA reads TGTGCCAGCAGCAGGTCTAGCGGTTCCTACAATGAGCAGTTCTTC. The full variable domain, completed using reference TRBV9 and TRBJ2-1, is DSGVTQTPKHLITATGQRVTLRCSPRSGDLSVYWYQQSLDQGLQFLIQYYNGEERAKGNILERFSAQQFPDLHSELNLSSLELGDSALYFCASSRSSGSYNEQFFGPGTRLTVL.

The chain is built from TRBV20-1 and TRBJ2-3; D possibly corresponds to TRBD2 (5 bases). The V end was cut by 0 bases, the J end by 1 base, with 11 bases between. CDR1 is DFQATT, CDR2 SNEGSKA, per germline (reference sequence). The CDR3 totals 15 residues. CDR3 sequence (DNA): TGCAGTGCTAGAGATTTGAGGGTGGGCACAGATACGCAGTATTTT. Amino acid sequence: CSARDLRVGTDTQYF.

The J gene is TRBJ2-6, the V gene TRBV20-1; D remains unclear. CDR1 DFQATT and CDR2 SNEGSKA come from the germline V gene (reference sequence). This CDR3 region has 17 residues. V was trimmed by 2 bases and J by 1 base, leaving 15 bases between them. This CDR3 reads CSARRFHGPSGANVLTF. The DNA of the CDR3 is TGCAGTGCTAGAAGGTTCCATGGACCATCTGGGGCCAACGTCCTGACTTTC.

This clonotype was counted many times. The chain uses TRBV12-3 or TRBV12-4 and TRBJ1-5; D perhaps matches TRBD1 (5 bases). The CDR3 runs 15 residues. V dropped 5 bases and J dropped 3 bases, with 14 bases sitting between them. CDR3 loop: CASSPRQCLNQPQHF. In DNA form, the CDR3 reads TGTGCCAGCAGTCCCAGACAGTGCCTCAATCAGCCCCAGCATTTT.

This clonotype was counted a few times. The CDR3 here is CASSSQGGDKDGYTF. CDR3 DNA sequence: TGTGCCAGTAGTAGCCAGGGAGGGGACAAAGATGGCTACACCTTC. The V call is TRBV19, the J call TRBJ1-2; a weak D match, TRBD1 (6 bases). The CDR3 runs 15 residues. Germline-derived CDR1 and CDR2 are LNHDA and SQIVND (reference sequence). The ends were cut back, 4 bases at V and 6 bases at J, with 18 bases in the middle.

This clonotype was found many times. V and J are TRBV4-1 and TRBJ1-1; no definite D call. Trimming shortened V by 0 bases and J by 1 base, and 6 bases separated the two germline ends. The CDR3 totals 14 residues. CDR1 MGHRA and CDR2 YSYEKL come from the germline V gene. The CDR3 sequence is CASSQDNSNTEAFF. Here the CDR3 DNA reads TGCGCCAGCAGCCAAGACAACTCGAACACTGAAGCTTTCTTT.

This clonotype was observed a single time. The chain has TRBV3-1 and TRBJ2-5; 7 nucleotides align to TRBD2. The J segment lost 4 bases and the V segment lost 1 base, leaving 9 bases of the junction unmatched. The germline CDR1 and CDR2 sequences are LGHDT and YNNKEL (reference sequence). This CDR3 is 16 amino acids long. The CDR3 spells CASSQGFGGSGETQYF. The CDR3, as DNA: TGTGCCAGCAGCCAAGGTTTTGGCGGGAGCGGAGAGACCCAGTACTTC.

The chain joins TRBV15 to TRBJ1-1, with a weak D call TRBD1 (6 bases). This CDR3 has 12 residues. The V gene's germline CDR1 is LNHNV and CDR2 YYDKDF (reference sequence). Trimming left V 7 bases short and J 8 bases short, with 14 bases between. The CDR3 here is CATKDSAQEAFF. The CDR3 nucleotides read TGTGCCACCAAGGACAGTGCTCAAGAAGCTTTCTTT.